The 22 T cell receptor beta chains presented below share a single source sample, sequenced in a study of blood T cell repertoires in COVID-19. Assay used: immunoSEQ multiplex PCR; TCRdb lists only in-frame clones, some missing. This table has approximately 100,000 clones, about 85% appearing once. Material: peripheral blood. The receptors shown here come from a man aged 45 to 65 in a cohort sampled during active COVID-19.

This chain connects TRBV5-6 to TRBJ2-1; 8 bases match TRBD2. This CDR3 region has 16 residues. V was clipped by 0 bases and J by 7 bases; unmatched bases: 9. Looked up from germline, CDR1 is SGHDT and CDR2 is YYEEEE. CDR3 sequence reads: CASSLAGSGVENEQFF. The CDR3 region has the DNA TGTGCCAGCAGCTTGGCAGGTAGCGGGGTAGAGAATGAGCAGTTCTTC.

The chain employs TRBV4-1 and TRBJ1-2, with 10 bases lining up with TRBD1. V was pared by 4 bases and J by 7 bases, with 6 bases of the junction left unmatched. CDR1 is MGHRA and CDR2 is YSYEKL in the germline V gene. CDR3 length: 14 residues. The CDR3 loop reads CASSRGQGDGGYTF. CDR3 DNA sequence: TGCGCCAGCAGCCGAGGACAGGGGGACGGTGGCTACACCTTC.

This clone was counted at least ten times. This chain joins TRBV19 and TRBJ1-1; TRBD1 matches 7 bases. The J segment lost 0 bases and the V segment lost 7 bases, leaving 20 bases of the junction unmatched. Germline V gene data show CDR1 as LNHDA and CDR2 as SQIVND (reference sequence). This CDR3 region has 19 residues. The CDR3 here is CASKKIETEQGWMNTEAFF. Written as DNA, the CDR3 is TGTGCCAGTAAGAAGATAGAAACTGAACAGGGGTGGATGAACACTGAAGCTTTCTTT.

The V and J genes are TRBV4-3 and TRBJ2-2, with 7 bases matching TRBD2. CDR3 length: 14 residues. Germline lookup yields CDR1 LGHNA and CDR2 YSLEER. The V gene end was trimmed by 1 base and the J gene end by 5 bases; junction bases not matched to a gene: 1. The DNA of the CDR3 is TGCGCCAGCAGCCAAGTGGGAGGGACCGGGGAGCTGTTTTTT. Translating gives CASSQVGGTGELFF.

The chain links TRBV20-1 to TRBJ2-1, with 16 bases lining up with TRBD2. The CDR3 sequence is 17 residues long. V shed 3 bases, J shed 5 bases, and the junction held 7 bases outside the gene matches. Germline CDR1 reads DFQATT; CDR2 reads SNEGSKA (reference sequence). CDR3 loop: CSASFPGLAGGDNEQFF. CDR3 coding DNA: TGCAGTGCTAGTTTTCCGGGACTAGCGGGGGGGGACAATGAGCAGTTCTTC.

The genes are TRBV28 and TRBJ1-1, with D possibly matching TRBD1 (6 bases). V lost 7 bases to trimming and J lost 5 bases, with 23 bases between them. This CDR3 contains 16 residues. Germline loops: CDR1 MDHEN, CDR2 SYDVKM. In nucleotides, the CDR3 is TGTGCCAGCACCGGCATGGGACACCTGAAGGGGACTGAAGCTTTCTTT. Amino acid sequence: CASTGMGHLKGTEAFF.

The chain is built from TRBV9 and TRBJ1-2; TRBD1 agrees at 9 bases. Germline CDR1 is SGDLS and CDR2 is YYNGEE. CDR3 length: 19 amino acids. V dropped 4 bases and J dropped 2; count of bases not matched to a gene: 18. The CDR3 coding sequence is TGTGCCAGCAGCCCCCATTTAGAAATGGGACAGGGCCCCAACTATGGCTACACCTTC. Protein: CASSPHLEMGQGPNYGYTF.

The sample holds one count of this clone. The chain couples TRBV13 to TRBJ2-5; 7 bases are shared with TRBD1. Germline loops: CDR1 PRHDT, CDR2 FYEKMQ (reference sequence). The CDR3 runs 13 residues. Germline trimming cut 7 bases from V and 4 bases from J; bases unmatched to any gene: 6. As DNA, the CDR3 is TGTGCCAGCACTATAACAGGGGCAGAGACCCAGTACTTC. Its translation is CASTITGAETQYF.

This chain links TRBV3-1 (or the pseudogene TRBV3-2) with TRBJ1-2, with 9 bases aligning to TRBD1. With 4 bases clipped from V and 8 bases from J, the junction kept 14 bases outside the gene matches. Germline loops: CDR1 LGHDT, CDR2 YNNKEL (reference sequence). This CDR3 spans 16 amino acids. CDR3 protein: CASSPFGQGYGRGYTF. CDR3 DNA: TGTGCCAGCAGCCCCTTTGGACAGGGGTACGGTCGGGGCTACACCTTC.

The chain combines TRBV11-3 with TRBJ1-1; unclear D gene. The ends were cut back, 5 bases at V and 8 bases at J, with 15 bases in the middle. Germline assignment: CDR1 SGHNT and CDR2 YENEEA. CDR3 size: 13 residues. The DNA of the CDR3 is TGTGCCAGCAGCATGCTACCGGGAGCGGAAGCTTTCTTT. It specifies CASSMLPGAEAFF.

The chain uses TRBV6-5 and TRBJ2-7; D gene uncertain. The CDR3 has 13 residues. Germline V gene data show CDR1 as MNHEY and CDR2 as SVGAGI. Trimming removed 10 bases at V and 2 bases at J, with 15 bases between. Here the CDR3 DNA reads TGTGCCACCGCGGTCCAATATACCTACGAGCAGTACGTC. Protein product: CATAVQYTYEQYV.

The V and J genes are TRBV9 and TRBJ2-3; possibly TRBD1 for D (6 bases). This CDR3 contains 14 residues. Germline V CDR1 and CDR2: SGDLS, YYNGEE. Deletions cut 2 bases from V and 4 bases from J, with 11 bases between. The CDR3 DNA reads TGTGCCAGCAGCGTTTCAAACAGGGCAGATACGCAGTATTTT. Its translation is CASSVSNRADTQYF.

The chain joins TRBV5-1 to TRBJ2-7; tentative D call: TRBD2 (6 bases). CDR3 size: 14 residues. CDR1 SGHRS and CDR2 YFSETQ come from the germline V gene. The V end was cut by 1 base, the J end by 6 bases, with 14 bases between. The CDR3 is CASSLRPGGSEQYF. As DNA, the CDR3 is TGCGCCAGCAGCTTGAGGCCCGGGGGTAGCGAGCAGTACTTC.

The rearrangement uses TRBV5-4 and TRBJ1-1; no clear D gene. CDR1 is SGHNT and CDR2 is YYREEE in the germline V gene (reference sequence). The CDR3 covers 14 residues. V gave up 2 bases and J gave up 3 bases, with 11 bases separating them. The CDR3, as DNA: TGTGCCAGCAGCTTCGCTCTCGAGTACACTGAAGCTTTCTTT. Its translation is CASSFALEYTEAFF.

The genes are TRBV5-4 and TRBJ1-1; tentatively, D is TRBD1 (6 bases). Germline assignment: CDR1 SGHNT and CDR2 YYREEE (reference sequence). The CDR3 loop spans 13 amino acids. V lost 6 bases, J lost 6 bases, and 15 bases lay in between. The CDR3 coding sequence is TGTGCCAGCACCGAACAGGGTAAGGCTGAAGCTTTCTTT. Its translation: CASTEQGKAEAFF.

V usage is TRBV5-4 and J usage is TRBJ2-1; D gene ambiguous. Trimming shortened V by 4 bases and J by 0 bases, and 5 bases separated the two germline ends. This CDR3 region has 13 residues. The germline V gene encodes CDR1 SGHNT and CDR2 YYREEE (reference sequence). The CDR3 spells CASSTDSYNEQFF. CDR3 DNA sequence: TGTGCCAGCAGCACTGACTCCTACAATGAGCAGTTCTTC.

V usage is TRBV4-2 and J usage is TRBJ2-5; TRBD2 aligns across 8 bases. V dropped 4 bases and J dropped 2; count of bases not matched to a gene: 9. CDR3 length: 16 residues. Germline V lookup: CDR1 LGHNA, CDR2 YNFKEQ. Written as DNA, the CDR3 is TGTGCCAGCAGCCCCCTCGCGATAGCGGGGCAAGAGACCCAGTACTTC. Amino acid sequence: CASSPLAIAGQETQYF.

This clone was counted between two and nine times. V and J are TRBV27 and TRBJ2-2; TRBD1 agrees at 10 bases. The length of the CDR3 is 20 residues. Germline CDR1 MNHEY, CDR2 SMNVEV (reference sequence). The V and J ends lost 6 bases and 1 base, in that order; junction bases with no gene match: 17. In DNA, the CDR3 is TGTGCCAGCAGCCCTCAAAGGACAGGGGGTCCCGGGCGGAACACCGGGGAGCTGTTTTTT. This sequence encodes CASSPQRTGGPGRNTGELFF.

The rearrangement uses TRBV6-4 and TRBJ1-5, with unresolved D. Trimming stripped 9 bases from V and 9 bases from J, with 9 bases between. CDR3 length: 10 amino acids. The V gene's germline CDR1 is MRHNA and CDR2 SNTAGT. The CDR3 bases are TGTGCCAGTCTTGTGTCGCCCCAGCATTTT. This translates into CASLVSPQHF.

The genes are TRBV3-1 (or the pseudogene TRBV3-2) and TRBJ2-5; 7 nucleotides match TRBD2. The J segment lost 3 bases and the V segment lost 4 bases, leaving 5 bases of the junction unmatched. This CDR3 is 14 amino acids long. Looked up from germline, CDR1 is LGHDT and CDR2 is YNNKEL (reference sequence). The CDR3 DNA reads TGTGCCAGCAGCCGACGCCTAGCGGAAGAGACCCAGTACTTC. This sequence encodes CASSRRLAEETQYF.

The sample holds one count of this clone. The rearrangement links TRBV9 to TRBJ2-2; D remains unclear. The germline gives CDR1 SGDLS, CDR2 YYNGEE. The CDR3 sequence is 13 residues long. Trimming stripped 0 bases from V and 5 bases from J, with 5 bases between. The CDR3 loop reads CASSVVGTGELFF. Here the CDR3 DNA reads TGTGCCAGCAGCGTAGTCGGTACCGGGGAGCTGTTTTTT.

This clone was observed a single time. The J gene is TRBJ2-2, the V gene TRBV19; D is undetermined. The CDR3 is 12 residues long. Germline V CDR1 and CDR2: LNHDA, SQIVND (reference sequence). The ends were cut back, 7 bases at V and 2 bases at J, with 5 bases in the middle. The CDR3 loop is CASNLNTGELFF. DNA for the CDR3: TGTGCCAGTAATCTCAACACCGGGGAGCTGTTTTTT.